Below, 4 T cell receptor beta chains from the same sample are listed, as sequenced in a study of T cell responses to AZD1222 COVID-19 vaccine. Here immunoSEQ multiplex PCR was the method, and the copy in TCRdb shows in-frame clones only, minus some. The repertoire holds approximately 190,000 clones, with about 94% as singletons. This sample comprised peripheral blood, obtained 28 days after the second AZD1222 dose. The receptors here all came from an adult who received the AZD1222 COVID-19 vaccine.

The chain joins TRBV30 to TRBJ1-1, with D unresolved. V was trimmed by 4 bases and J by 5 bases, leaving 5 bases between them. Germline CDR1 and CDR2: GTSNPN and SVGIG (reference sequence). The CDR3 is made up of 10 amino acids. CDR3 DNA sequence: TGTGCCTGGATCGCGACTGAAGCTTTCTTT. It specifies CAWIATEAFF.

In its sample, this clone was seen once. The chain employs TRBV19 and TRBJ1-6; D gene uncertain. With 6 bases removed from V and 5 bases from J, the gap between germline ends came to 17 bases. The CDR3 totals 16 residues. Germline V gene lookup returns CDR1 LNHDA and CDR2 SQIVND (reference sequence). CDR3 sequence reads: CASRRSKQADNSPLHF. The CDR3 nucleotides are TGTGCCAGTAGGCGGTCTAAGCAGGCGGATAATTCACCCCTCCACTTT.

The chain links TRBV10-1 to TRBJ1-1, with D unresolved. This CDR3 region has 14 residues. Trimming stripped 4 bases from V and 1 base from J, with 10 bases between. The germline V gene has CDR1 WNHNN and CDR2 SYGVQD (reference sequence). DNA of the CDR3: TGCGCCAGCAGTGGTTCGGGTCGGAACACTGAAGCTTTCTTT. Amino acids: CASSGSGRNTEAFF.

V usage is TRBV5-1 and J usage is TRBJ1-2; perhaps TRBD1 as D (6 bases). Trimming cost V 0 bases and J 8 bases, with 17 bases left between them. This CDR3 spans 15 amino acids. The germline CDR1 and CDR2 sequences are SGHRS and YFSETQ. The CDR3 nucleotides read TGCGCCAGCAGCTTGGAAACAGGGCTTCTAGGGGGCTACACCTTC. This sequence encodes CASSLETGLLGGYTF. Full variable domain (remainder filled in from reference TRBV5-1 and TRBJ1-2): KAGVTQTPRYLIKTRGQQVTLSCSPISGHRSVSWYQQTPGQGLQFLFEYFSETQRNKGNFPGRFSGRQFSNSRSEMNVSTLELGDSALYLCASSLETGLLGGYTFGSGTRLTVV.